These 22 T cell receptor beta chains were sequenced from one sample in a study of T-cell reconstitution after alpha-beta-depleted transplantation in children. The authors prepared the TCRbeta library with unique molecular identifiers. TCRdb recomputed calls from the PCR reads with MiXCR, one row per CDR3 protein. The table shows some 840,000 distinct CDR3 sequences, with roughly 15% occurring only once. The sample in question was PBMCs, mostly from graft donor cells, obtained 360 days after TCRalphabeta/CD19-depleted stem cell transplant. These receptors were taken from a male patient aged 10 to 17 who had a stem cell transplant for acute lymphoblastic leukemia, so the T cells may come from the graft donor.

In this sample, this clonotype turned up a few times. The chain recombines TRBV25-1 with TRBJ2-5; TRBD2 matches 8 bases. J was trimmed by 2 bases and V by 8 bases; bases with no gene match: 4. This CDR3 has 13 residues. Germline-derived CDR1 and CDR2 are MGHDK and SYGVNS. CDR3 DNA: TGTGCCAGCGTCTCGGGAGGGCAAGAGACCCAGTACTTC. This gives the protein CASVSGGQETQYF. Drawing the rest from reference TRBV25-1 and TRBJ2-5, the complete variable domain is EADIYQTPRYLVIGTGKKITLECSQTMGHDKMYWYQQDPGMELHLIHYSYGVNSTEKGDLSSESTVSRIRTEHFPLTLESARPSHTSQYLCASVSGGQETQYFGPGTRLLVL.

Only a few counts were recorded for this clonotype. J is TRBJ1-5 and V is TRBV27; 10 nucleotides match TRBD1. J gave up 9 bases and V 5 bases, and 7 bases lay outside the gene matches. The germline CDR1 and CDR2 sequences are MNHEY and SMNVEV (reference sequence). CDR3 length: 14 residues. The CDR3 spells CASSNGQGERPQHF. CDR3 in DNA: TGTGCCAGCAGTAACGGACAGGGGGAAAGGCCCCAGCATTTT.

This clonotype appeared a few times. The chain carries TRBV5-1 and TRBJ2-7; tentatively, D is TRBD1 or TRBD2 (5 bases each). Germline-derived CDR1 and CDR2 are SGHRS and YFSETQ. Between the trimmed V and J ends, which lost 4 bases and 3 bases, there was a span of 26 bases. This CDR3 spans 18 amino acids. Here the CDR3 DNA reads TGCGCCAGCAGCCGTAAAAGCCTACTGACCGGGACGGACTACGAGCAGTACTTC. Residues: CASSRKSLLTGTDYEQYF.

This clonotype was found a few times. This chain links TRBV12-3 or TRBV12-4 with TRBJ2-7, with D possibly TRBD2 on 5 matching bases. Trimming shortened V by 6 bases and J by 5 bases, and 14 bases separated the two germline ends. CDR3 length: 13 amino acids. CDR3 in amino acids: CASSSRTGNEQYF. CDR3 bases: TGTGCCAGCAGCAGTAGGACCGGGAACGAGCAGTACTTC.

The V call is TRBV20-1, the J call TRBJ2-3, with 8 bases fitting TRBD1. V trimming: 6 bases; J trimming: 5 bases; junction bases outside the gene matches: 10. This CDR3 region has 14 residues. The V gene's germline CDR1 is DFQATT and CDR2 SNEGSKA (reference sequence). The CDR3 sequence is CSARRTGPQDTQYF. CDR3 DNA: TGCAGTGCCAGGAGGACAGGGCCTCAAGATACGCAGTATTTT.

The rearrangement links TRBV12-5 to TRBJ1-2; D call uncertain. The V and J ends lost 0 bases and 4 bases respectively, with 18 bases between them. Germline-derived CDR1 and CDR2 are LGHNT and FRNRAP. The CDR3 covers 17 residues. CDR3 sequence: CASGLVQIGKTFYGYTF. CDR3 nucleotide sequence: TGTGCTAGTGGTTTGGTACAGATAGGGAAGACGTTCTATGGCTACACCTTC.

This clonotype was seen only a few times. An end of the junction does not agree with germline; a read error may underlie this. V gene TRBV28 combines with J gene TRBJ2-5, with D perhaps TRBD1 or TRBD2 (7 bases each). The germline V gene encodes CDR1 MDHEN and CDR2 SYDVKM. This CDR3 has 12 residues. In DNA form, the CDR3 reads TGTGCCAGCAGTCTCCAGGGGGAGGGCTCGCACTTC. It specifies CASSLQGEGSHF.

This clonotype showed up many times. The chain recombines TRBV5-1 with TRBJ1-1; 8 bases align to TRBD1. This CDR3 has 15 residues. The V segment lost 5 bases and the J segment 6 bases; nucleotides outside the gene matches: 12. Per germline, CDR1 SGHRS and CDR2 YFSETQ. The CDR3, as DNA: TGCGCCAGCAGTAGGACAGGGTTGGGCGGCGCTGAAGCTTTCTTT. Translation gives CASSRTGLGGAEAFF. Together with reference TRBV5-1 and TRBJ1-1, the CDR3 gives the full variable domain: KAGVTQTPRYLIKTRGQQVTLSCSPISGHRSVSWYQQTPGQGLQFLFEYFSETQRNKGNFPGRFSGRQFSNSRSEMNVSTLELGDSALYLCASSRTGLGGAEAFFGQGTRLTVV.

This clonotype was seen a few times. CDR3 sequence reads: CASSQESAGGSRETQYF. The CDR3 DNA reads TGCGCCAGCAGCCAAGAGAGCGCGGGAGGGTCCCGGGAGACCCAGTACTTC. The J gene is TRBJ2-5, the V gene TRBV4-1, with TRBD2 matching 9 bases. Per the germline V gene, CDR1 is MGHRA and CDR2 is YSYEKL. The ends lost 0 bases at V and 5 bases at J; junction bases unmatched: 10. The CDR3 runs to 17 residues.

The CDR3 bases are TGTGCCAGCAGTCTCACCCTCTCCGGGGCCGGAGCTTTCTTT. Its translation: CASSLTLSGAGAFF. The V and J genes are TRBV6-5 and TRBJ1-1; D is perhaps TRBD1 (5 bases). This CDR3 contains 14 residues. Germline V gives CDR1 MNHEY, CDR2 SVGAGI. Trimming pared 5 bases from V and 10 bases from J, leaving 20 bases between.

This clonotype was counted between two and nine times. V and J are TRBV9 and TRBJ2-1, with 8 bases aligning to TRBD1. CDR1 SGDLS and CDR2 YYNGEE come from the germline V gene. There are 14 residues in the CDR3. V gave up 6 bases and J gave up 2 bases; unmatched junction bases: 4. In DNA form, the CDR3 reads TGTGCCAGCAACATGGACAGGGCCTACAATGAGCAGTTCTTC. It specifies CASNMDRAYNEQFF.

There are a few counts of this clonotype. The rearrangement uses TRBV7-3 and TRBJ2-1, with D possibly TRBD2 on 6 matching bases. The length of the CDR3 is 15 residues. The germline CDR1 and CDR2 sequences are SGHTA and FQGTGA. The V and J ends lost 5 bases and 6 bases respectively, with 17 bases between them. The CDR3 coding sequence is TGTGCCAGCAGCGAACTAGCTTGGAGGGGCAATGAGCAGTTCTTC. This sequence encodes CASSELAWRGNEQFF. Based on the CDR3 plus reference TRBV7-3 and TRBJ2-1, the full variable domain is GAGVSQTPSNKVTEKGKYVELRCDPISGHTALYWYRQSLGQGPEFLIYFQGTGAADDSGLPNDRFFAVRPEGSVSTLKIQRTERGDSAVYLCASSELAWRGNEQFFGPGTRLTVL.

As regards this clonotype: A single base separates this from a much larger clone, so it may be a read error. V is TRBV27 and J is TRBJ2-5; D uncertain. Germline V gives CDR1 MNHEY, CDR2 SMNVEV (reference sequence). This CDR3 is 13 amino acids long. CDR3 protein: CASSEPPEETQDF. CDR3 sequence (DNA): TGTGCCAGCAGTGAACCCCCAGAGGAGACCCAGGACTTC.

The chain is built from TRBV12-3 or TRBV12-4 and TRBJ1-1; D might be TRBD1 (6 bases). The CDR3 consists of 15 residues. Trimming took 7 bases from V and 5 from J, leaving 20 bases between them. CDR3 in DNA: TGTGCCAGCACCCTACAGGGTATAAGGGGGACTGAAGCTTTCTTT. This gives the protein CASTLQGIRGTEAFF.

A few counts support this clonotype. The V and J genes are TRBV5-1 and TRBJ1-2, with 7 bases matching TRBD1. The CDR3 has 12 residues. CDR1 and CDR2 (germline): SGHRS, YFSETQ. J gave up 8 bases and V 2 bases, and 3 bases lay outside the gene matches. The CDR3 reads CASSFDRDGYTF. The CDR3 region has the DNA TGCGCCAGCAGCTTTGACAGGGACGGCTACACCTTC.

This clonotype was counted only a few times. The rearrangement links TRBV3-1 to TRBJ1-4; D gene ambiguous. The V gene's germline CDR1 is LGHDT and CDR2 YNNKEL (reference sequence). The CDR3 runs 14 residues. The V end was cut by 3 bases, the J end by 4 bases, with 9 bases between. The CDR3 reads CASSQDPNNEKLFF. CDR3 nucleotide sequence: TGTGCCAGCAGCCAGGACCCAAATAATGAAAAACTGTTTTTT.

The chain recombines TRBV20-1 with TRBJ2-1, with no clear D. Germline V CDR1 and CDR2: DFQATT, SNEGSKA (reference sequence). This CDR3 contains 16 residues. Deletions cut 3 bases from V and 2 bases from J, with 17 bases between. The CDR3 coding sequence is TGCAGTGCTAGGCCGTGGCCGTTCTTTCCCTACAATGAGCAGTTCTTC. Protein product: CSARPWPFFPYNEQFF.

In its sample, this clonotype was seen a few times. The CDR3 spells CASSLGSGTTQFF. The CDR3 DNA reads as TGTGCCAGCAGCTTAGGATCCGGGACTACCCAGTTCTTC. This chain links TRBV7-8 with TRBJ2-1, with 7 positions matching TRBD2. CDR3 length: 13 residues. V lost 1 base, J lost 13 bases, and 7 bases stayed unmatched. Germline values: CDR1 SGHVS, CDR2 FQNEAQ.

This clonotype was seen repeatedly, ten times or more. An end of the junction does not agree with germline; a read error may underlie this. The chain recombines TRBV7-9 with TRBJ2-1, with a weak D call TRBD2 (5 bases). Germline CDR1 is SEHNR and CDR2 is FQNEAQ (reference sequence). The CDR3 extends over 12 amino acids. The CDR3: CASSLGRVEQFF. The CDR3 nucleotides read TGCGCCAGCAGCCTCGGGCGGGTTGAGCAGTTCTTC.

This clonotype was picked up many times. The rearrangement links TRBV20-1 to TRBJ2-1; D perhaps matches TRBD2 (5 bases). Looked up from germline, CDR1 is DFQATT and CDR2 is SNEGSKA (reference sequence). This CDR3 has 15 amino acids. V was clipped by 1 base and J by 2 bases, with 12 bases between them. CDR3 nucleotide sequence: TGCAGTGCTAGAGTAGCGAGGAGTCCCTACAATGAGCAGTTCTTC. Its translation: CSARVARSPYNEQFF.

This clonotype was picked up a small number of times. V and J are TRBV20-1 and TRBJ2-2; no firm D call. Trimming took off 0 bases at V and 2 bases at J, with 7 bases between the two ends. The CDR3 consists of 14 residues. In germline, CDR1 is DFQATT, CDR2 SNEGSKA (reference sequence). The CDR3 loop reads CSARDNGNTGELFF. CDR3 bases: TGCAGTGCTAGAGATAACGGAAACACCGGGGAGCTGTTTTTT.

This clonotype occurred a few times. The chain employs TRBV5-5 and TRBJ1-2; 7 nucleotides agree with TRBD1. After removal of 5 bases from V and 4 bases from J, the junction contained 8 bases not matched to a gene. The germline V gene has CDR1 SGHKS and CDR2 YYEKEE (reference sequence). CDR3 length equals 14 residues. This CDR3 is CASRSLRDSYGYTF. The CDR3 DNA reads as TGTGCCAGCAGGTCACTTCGGGACAGCTATGGCTACACCTTC.